A single sample is the source of the 25 T cell receptor beta chains below, sequenced in a study of vaccination effects on CD4 cells after COVID-19. Produced via immunoSEQ multiplex PCR; TCRdb's table is partial and in-frame only. The table records 25,000 to 35,000 clones, around 75% of them present only once. No antigens are known for them. Viral peptide pool expansion of antigen-specific CD4+ T cells preceded sequencing in the ViraFEST assay. Scientists isolated CD4+ T cells after a roughly nine-day culture period ended. The study found no prior SARS-CoV-2 infection in the vaccine recipients, who tested negative for nucleocapsid antibodies. Specimen: CD4+ T cells from PBMCs cultured with SARS-CoV-2 spike peptides, collected before COVID-19 vaccination. These receptors came from a human donor who received a COVID-19 vaccine.

Only one count was recorded for this clone. V gene TRBV30 combines with J gene TRBJ1-6; D gene unclear. The CDR3 has 14 amino acids. V was clipped by 5 bases and J by 7 bases, with 15 bases between them. Germline CDR1 GTSNPN, CDR2 SVGIG (reference sequence). The CDR3 sequence is CAWVSRTENSPLHF. For the CDR3, the DNA is TGTGCCTGGGTTAGCCGTACAGAGAATTCACCCCTCCACTTT.

V is TRBV3-1 (or the pseudogene TRBV3-2) and J is TRBJ1-1; possibly TRBD1 for D (5 bases). Germline CDR1 LGHDT, CDR2 YNNKEL (reference sequence). The CDR3 is 14 residues long. V was shortened by 2 bases and J by 6 bases, with 13 bases between the two germline ends. The CDR3 DNA reads TGTGCCAGCAGCCAAAATCATCAGGGCTCTGAAGCTTTCTTT. It encodes CASSQNHQGSEAFF.

The chain has TRBV6-5 and TRBJ2-5; 11 nucleotides align to TRBD2. Germline values: CDR1 MNHEY, CDR2 SVGAGI. The CDR3 extends over 15 amino acids. Losses at the gene ends were 6 bases for V and 7 bases for J; bases not matched to a gene: 10. DNA of the CDR3: TGTGCCAGCAGATCGACTAGCGGGAATACCGGGACCCAGTACTTC. Protein sequence: CASRSTSGNTGTQYF.

This chain uses TRBV5-6 with TRBJ2-7; D call uncertain. The CDR3 runs to 12 residues. The germline V gene has CDR1 SGHDT and CDR2 YYEEEE. V shed 0 bases and J shed 6 bases, with 7 bases lying between them. As DNA, the CDR3 is TGTGCCAGCAGCTTGGCTTCCGGCGAGCAGTACTTC. Its protein product is CASSLASGEQYF.

The gene calls are TRBV7-2 and TRBJ2-1, with D possibly matching TRBD1 (6 bases). The CDR3 length is 14 residues. V dropped 5 bases and J dropped 4 bases, with 12 bases sitting between them. Germline V gene lookup returns CDR1 SGHTA and CDR2 FQGNSA. The CDR3 DNA is TGTGCCAGCAGCCCCCGGGACACATACAATGAGCAGTTCTTC. This gives the protein CASSPRDTYNEQFF.

The V call is TRBV7-8, the J call TRBJ1-6; 9 nucleotides agree with TRBD1. The CDR3 has 14 amino acids. V was clipped by 4 bases and J by 9 bases; unmatched bases: 4. CDR1 is SGHVS and CDR2 is FQNEAQ in the germline V gene. The CDR3 region is CASSSTGGGSPLHF. DNA of the CDR3: TGTGCCAGCAGCTCGACAGGGGGAGGTTCACCCCTCCACTTT.

V usage is TRBV3-1 (or the pseudogene TRBV3-2) and J usage is TRBJ2-3; either TRBD1 or TRBD2 may supply D (5 bases each). Between the trimmed V and J ends, which lost 4 bases and 1 base, there was a span of 15 bases. The CDR3 has 16 residues. Germline V gives CDR1 LGHDT, CDR2 YNNKEL (reference sequence). The CDR3 loop reads CASSPAWGSGTDTQYF. The DNA for the CDR3 is TGTGCCAGCAGCCCGGCGTGGGGGTCGGGCACAGATACGCAGTATTTT.

As concerns this clone: Other DNA sequences in this specimen translate into the identical CDR3. This chain joins TRBV19 and TRBJ2-5, with 7 positions matching TRBD1. From germline, CDR1 is LNHDA and CDR2 SQIVND (reference sequence). This CDR3 has 14 amino acids. The V segment lost 6 bases and the J segment 1 base; nucleotides outside the gene matches: 5. The CDR3 loop reads CASSPGQVQETQYF. The CDR3 DNA is TGTGCCAGTAGCCCCGGACAGGTCCAAGAGACCCAGTACTTC.

The chain employs TRBV5-1 and TRBJ1-3, with D perhaps TRBD1 (5 bases). Per germline, CDR1 SGHRS and CDR2 YFSETQ. The CDR3 is made up of 15 amino acids. Trimming stripped 0 bases from V and 0 bases from J, with 7 bases between. In DNA, the CDR3 is TGCGCCAGCAGCTTGGAGGGGCTCTCTGGAAACACCATATATTTT. Translated: CASSLEGLSGNTIYF.

The chain uses TRBV7-8 and TRBJ2-5; D is perhaps TRBD2 (6 bases). The germline CDR1 and CDR2 sequences are SGHVS and FQNEAQ. The CDR3 extends over 15 amino acids. The V gene lost 1 base and the J gene lost 5 bases, with 14 bases spanning the gap. The CDR3 coding sequence is TGTGCCAGCAGCTTAGGTGTACTAGCTGGGGAGACCCAGTACTTC. This encodes CASSLGVLAGETQYF.

The chain joins TRBV12-3 or TRBV12-4 to TRBJ2-6; D is unresolved. V was cut by 3 bases and J by 1 base, with 1 base left in between. This CDR3 comprises 13 residues. This CDR3 reads CASSFSGANVLTF. The CDR3 coding sequence is TGTGCCAGCAGTTTTTCTGGGGCCAACGTCCTGACTTTC.

The J gene is TRBJ2-3, the V gene TRBV19; D remains unclear. With 3 bases removed from V and 1 base from J, the gap between germline ends came to 8 bases. CDR1 is LNHDA, CDR2 SQIVND, per germline (reference sequence). This CDR3 spans 14 amino acids. The CDR3 loop reads CASSISWGTDTQYF. For the CDR3, the DNA is TGTGCCAGTAGTATTTCTTGGGGCACAGATACGCAGTATTTT.

V usage is TRBV5-1 and J usage is TRBJ1-4, with 8 bases aligning to TRBD1. Trimming cost V 0 bases and J 5 bases; bases outside gene matches: 3. The CDR3 runs 15 residues. Germline CDR1 is SGHRS and CDR2 is YFSETQ. The CDR3: CASSLEWTGNEKLFF. The CDR3 DNA follows: TGCGCCAGCAGCTTGGAGTGGACAGGGAATGAAAAACTGTTTTTT. Full variable domain (missing parts from reference TRBV5-1 and TRBJ1-4): KAGVTQTPRYLIKTRGQQVTLSCSPISGHRSVSWYQQTPGQGLQFLFEYFSETQRNKGNFPGRFSGRQFSNSRSEMNVSTLELGDSALYLCASSLEWTGNEKLFFGSGTQLSVL.

The chain has TRBV19 and TRBJ1-6; D remains unclear. The CDR3 runs to 15 residues. The germline gives CDR1 LNHDA, CDR2 SQIVND (reference sequence). With 6 bases removed from V and 1 base from J, the gap between germline ends came to 10 bases. As DNA, the CDR3 is TGTGCCAGTAGCGATGGGAGGTCCTATAATTCACCCCTCCACTTT. The encoded protein is CASSDGRSYNSPLHF. Looking up the rest from reference TRBV19 and TRBJ1-6 gives the full variable domain: DGGITQSPKYLFRKEGQNVTLSCEQNLNHDAMYWYRQDPGQGLRLIYYSQIVNDFQKGDIAEGYSVSREKKESFPLTVTSAQKNPTAFYLCASSDGRSYNSPLHFGNGTRLTVT.

This CDR3 reads CASREMVNTEAFF. The CDR3 nucleotides are TGCGCCAGCAGGGAAATGGTGAACACTGAAGCTTTCTTT. The genes are TRBV5-1 and TRBJ1-1; D gene ambiguous. This CDR3 contains 13 residues. The V gene's germline CDR1 is SGHRS and CDR2 YFSETQ. V was clipped by 5 bases and J by 0 bases, with 8 bases between them.

V usage is TRBV5-5 and J usage is TRBJ1-3; D may be TRBD1 (5 bases). This CDR3 spans 14 amino acids. The germline CDR1 and CDR2 sequences are SGHKS and YYEKEE (reference sequence). Between the trimmed V and J ends, which lost 4 bases and 0 bases, there was a span of 8 bases. This CDR3 is CASSLGDSGNTIYF. The CDR3 coding sequence is TGTGCCAGCAGCCTGGGGGACTCTGGAAACACCATATATTTT. Combining the CDR3 with reference TRBV5-5 and TRBJ1-3 gives the whole variable domain DAGVTQSPTHLIKTRGQQVTLRCSPISGHKSVSWYQQVLGQGPQFIFQYYEKEERGRGNFPDRFSARQFPNYSSELNVNALLLGDSALYLCASSLGDSGNTIYFGEGSWLTVV.

The rearrangement joins TRBV9 to TRBJ1-1; D is unclear. The CDR3 sequence is 13 residues long. The germline gives CDR1 SGDLS, CDR2 YYNGEE. With 1 base removed from V and 3 bases from J, the gap between germline ends came to 7 bases. The CDR3 DNA follows: TGTGCCAGCAGCGTAAGGGTGGACACTGAAGCTTTCTTT. It specifies CASSVRVDTEAFF.

The chain is built from TRBV10-3 and TRBJ1-1; no reliable D call. The germline V and J ends were trimmed by 6 bases and 0 bases, with 5 bases remaining between them. Germline values: CDR1 ENHRY, CDR2 SYGVKD. The CDR3 length is 12 residues. CDR3 nucleotide sequence: TGTGCCATCAGCGCGATGAACACTGAAGCTTTCTTT. Amino acids: CAISAMNTEAFF.

This clone was seen just once. The V gene is TRBV7-2, the J gene TRBJ1-6, with a tentative D call TRBD1 (6 bases). V lost 2 bases and J 9 bases, leaving 11 bases between the germline ends. This CDR3 is 14 amino acids long. Germline V gene sequence: CDR1 SGHTA, CDR2 FQGNSA. The CDR3 DNA reads TGTGCCAGCAGCTTAAGCGACAGGACTTCACCCCTCCACTTT. This codes for CASSLSDRTSPLHF.

V and J are TRBV10-3 and TRBJ2-1; 9 bases line up with TRBD2. Germline assignment: CDR1 ENHRY and CDR2 SYGVKD. The CDR3 covers 14 residues. Trimming cost V 0 bases and J 9 bases; bases outside gene matches: 3. The CDR3 DNA sequence: TGTGCCATCAGTGAGTCACCGACTAGCGGTGAGCAGTTCTTC. This gives the protein CAISESPTSGEQFF.

This sequence joins TRBV4-2 and TRBJ2-2; weak D call: TRBD1 (6 bases). The germline V gene has CDR1 LGHNA and CDR2 YNFKEQ. V lost 2 bases, J lost 1 base, and 8 bases lay in between. The CDR3 covers 15 residues. This CDR3 is CASSQTDRNTGELFF. The DNA of the CDR3 is TGTGCCAGCAGCCAAACGGACAGGAACACCGGGGAGCTGTTTTTT.

This clone was observed a handful of times. V is TRBV5-1 and J is TRBJ2-1; unclear D gene. With 0 bases removed from V and 9 bases from J, the gap between germline ends came to 10 bases. Germline CDR1 and CDR2: SGHRS and YFSETQ. This CDR3 comprises 13 residues. The CDR3 loop reads CASSLAERSEQFF. In nucleotides, the CDR3 is TGCGCCAGCAGCTTGGCGGAGAGAAGTGAGCAGTTCTTC. Variable domain in full (rest from reference TRBV5-1 and TRBJ2-1): KAGVTQTPRYLIKTRGQQVTLSCSPISGHRSVSWYQQTPGQGLQFLFEYFSETQRNKGNFPGRFSGRQFSNSRSEMNVSTLELGDSALYLCASSLAERSEQFFGPGTRLTVL.

The chain is built from TRBV5-1 and TRBJ1-1; D remains unclear. CDR1 and CDR2 (germline): SGHRS, YFSETQ. Trimming stripped 4 bases from V and 4 bases from J, with 14 bases between. The CDR3 consists of 14 residues. The CDR3 nucleotides read TGCGCCAGCAGCGGCAGCGTTTTGGGCACTGAAGCTTTCTTT. This sequence encodes CASSGSVLGTEAFF.

This chain uses TRBV28 with TRBJ2-3, with 9 nucleotides matching TRBD2. Germline V gives CDR1 MDHEN, CDR2 SYDVKM. J was trimmed by 5 bases and V by 7 bases; bases with no gene match: 4. The CDR3 loop spans 13 amino acids. CDR3 DNA sequence: TGTGCCAGCACCGCGGGGGGGAGAGATACGCAGTATTTT. This translates into CASTAGGRDTQYF.

This clone was seen more than once but under ten times. The chain combines TRBV27 with TRBJ1-6; TRBD1 matches 11 bases. This CDR3 is 15 amino acids long. V gave up 4 bases and J gave up 7 bases; unmatched junction bases: 3. The germline V gene has CDR1 MNHEY and CDR2 SMNVEV (reference sequence). As DNA, the CDR3 is TGTGCCAGCAGTTCCGGACAGGGGGCGAATTCACCCCTCCACTTT. This translates into CASSSGQGANSPLHF.